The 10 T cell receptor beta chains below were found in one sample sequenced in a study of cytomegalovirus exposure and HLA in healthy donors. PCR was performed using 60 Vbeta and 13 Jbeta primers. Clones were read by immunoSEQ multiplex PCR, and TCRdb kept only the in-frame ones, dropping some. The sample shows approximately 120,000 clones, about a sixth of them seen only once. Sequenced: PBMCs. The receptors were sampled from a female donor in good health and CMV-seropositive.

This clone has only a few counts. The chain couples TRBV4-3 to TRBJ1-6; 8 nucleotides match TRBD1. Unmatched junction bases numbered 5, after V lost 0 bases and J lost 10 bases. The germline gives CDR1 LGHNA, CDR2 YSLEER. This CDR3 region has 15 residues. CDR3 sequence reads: CASSQDTGGRSPLHF. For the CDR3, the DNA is TGCGCCAGCAGCCAAGACACAGGGGGACGGTCACCCCTCCACTTT.

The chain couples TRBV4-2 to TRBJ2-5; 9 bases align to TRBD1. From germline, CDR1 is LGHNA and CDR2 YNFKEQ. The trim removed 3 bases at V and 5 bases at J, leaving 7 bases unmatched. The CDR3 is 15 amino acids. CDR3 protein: CASSQEQGAQETQYF. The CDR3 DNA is TGTGCCAGCAGCCAGGAACAGGGGGCGCAGGAGACCCAGTACTTC.

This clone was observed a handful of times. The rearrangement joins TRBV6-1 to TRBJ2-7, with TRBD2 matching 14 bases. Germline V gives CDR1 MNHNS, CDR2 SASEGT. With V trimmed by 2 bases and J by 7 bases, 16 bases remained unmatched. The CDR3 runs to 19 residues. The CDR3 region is CASSERRTSGGYPHGEQYF. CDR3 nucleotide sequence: TGTGCCAGCAGTGAAAGAAGGACTAGCGGGGGGTACCCTCATGGGGAGCAGTACTTC.

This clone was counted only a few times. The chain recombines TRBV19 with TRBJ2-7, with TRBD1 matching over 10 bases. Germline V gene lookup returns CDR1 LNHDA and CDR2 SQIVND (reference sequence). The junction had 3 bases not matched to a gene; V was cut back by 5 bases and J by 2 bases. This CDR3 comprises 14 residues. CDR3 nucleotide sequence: TGTGCCAGTAGTCTCGGACAGGGGGCCTACGAGCAGTACTTC. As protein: CASSLGQGAYEQYF. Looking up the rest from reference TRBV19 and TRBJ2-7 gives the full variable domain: DGGITQSPKYLFRKEGQNVTLSCEQNLNHDAMYWYRQDPGQGLRLIYYSQIVNDFQKGDIAEGYSVSREKKESFPLTVTSAQKNPTAFYLCASSLGQGAYEQYFGPGTRLTVT.

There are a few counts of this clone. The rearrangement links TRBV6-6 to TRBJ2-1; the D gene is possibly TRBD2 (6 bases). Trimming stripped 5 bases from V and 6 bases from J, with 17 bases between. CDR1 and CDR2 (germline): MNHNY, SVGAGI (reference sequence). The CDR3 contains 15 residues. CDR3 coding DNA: TGTGCCAGCAGTCGGGGGACCAGCGGACTCAATGAGCAGTTCTTC. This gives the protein CASSRGTSGLNEQFF.

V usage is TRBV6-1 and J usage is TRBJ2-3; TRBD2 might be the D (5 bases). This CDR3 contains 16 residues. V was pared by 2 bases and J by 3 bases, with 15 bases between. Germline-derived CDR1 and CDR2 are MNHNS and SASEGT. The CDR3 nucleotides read TGTGCCAGCAGTGAATGGGCGGGTGAAGGGACAGATACGCAGTATTTT. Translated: CASSEWAGEGTDTQYF.

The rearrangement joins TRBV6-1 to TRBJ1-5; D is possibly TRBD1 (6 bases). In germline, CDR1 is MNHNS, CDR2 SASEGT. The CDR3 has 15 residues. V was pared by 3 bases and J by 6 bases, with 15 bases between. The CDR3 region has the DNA TGTGCCAGCAGTGACCTCTGGACAGTCAGTCAGCCCCAGCATTTT. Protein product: CASSDLWTVSQPQHF.

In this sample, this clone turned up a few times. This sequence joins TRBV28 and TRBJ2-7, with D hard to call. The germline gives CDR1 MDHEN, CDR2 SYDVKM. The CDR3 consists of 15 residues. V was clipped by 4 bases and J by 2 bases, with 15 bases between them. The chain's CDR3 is CASSSRFAPAYEQYF. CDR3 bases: TGTGCCAGCAGTTCCCGTTTTGCACCAGCCTACGAGCAGTACTTC.

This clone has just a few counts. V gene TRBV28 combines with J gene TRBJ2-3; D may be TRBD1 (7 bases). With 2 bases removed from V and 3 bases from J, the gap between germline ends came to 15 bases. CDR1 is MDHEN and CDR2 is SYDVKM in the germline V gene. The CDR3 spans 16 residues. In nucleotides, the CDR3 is TGTGCCAGCAGTTTAGCGGGAAGGGGGCAGACAGATACGCAGTATTTT. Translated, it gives CASSLAGRGQTDTQYF.

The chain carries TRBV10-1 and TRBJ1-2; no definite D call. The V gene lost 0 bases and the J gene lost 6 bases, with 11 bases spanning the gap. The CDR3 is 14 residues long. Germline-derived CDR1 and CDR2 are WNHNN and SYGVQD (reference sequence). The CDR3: CASSESMRPNGYTF. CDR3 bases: TGCGCCAGCAGTGAGTCGATGAGGCCAAATGGCTACACCTTC.